Below, one TCR beta chain is given with its context. The antigen it binds to is not known. No base quality values were provided; no much bigger clone lies one nucleotide off. This specimen comes from a study of T cells in Graves' hyperthyroidism and ophthalmopathy (dated by TCRdb to the late 2010s). Regarding the complete study: Peripheral blood samples were taken at initial diagnosis, before any treatment was given. The 90 or so discovery patients were randomly split 7:3 into training and test sets. After blood sampling, hyperthyroidism patients were treated with methimazole at a starting dose of 30 mg daily, and ophthalmopathy patients were treated with high-dose intravenous methylprednisolone. An independent validation cohort of fewer than 20 hyperthyroidism patients and approximately 16 patients who later progressed to ophthalmopathy tested prospective prediction of ophthalmopathy. TCR V-J signatures able to tell the groups apart were searched for in a discovery cohort of 100 patients, of whom 40 to 45 had Graves' ophthalmopathy and under 65 had stable Graves' hyperthyroidism. According to the paper, TCR Vbeta CDR3 sequencing was carried out on 135 peripheral blood samples, which came from under 50 ophthalmopathy, under 85 hyperthyroidism and roughly 17 progressor patients. In addition, the study compared T-cell repertoires in thyroid tissue and in blood from several Graves' hyperthyroidism patients. Broad study findings and their caveats: Most expanded thyroid clonotypes (frequency above 0.001) were also detected in blood, a finding suggesting that blood repertoires may reflect thyroid immune responses. No statistical method was used to fix the sample size in advance, and group allocation was not hidden from the investigators. A 13 V-J signature model separated ophthalmopathy from stable hyperthyroidism, with 87.88% sensitivity and about 81% specificity in cross-validation and 80%/75% in testing. During validation, the model predicted progression to ophthalmopathy a median of about 5.9 months ahead of onset, with more than 60% sensitivity and 72% to 80% specificity.

Moderately to severely active disease, a Clinical Activity Score of at least 3, a NOSPECS grade of at least 4, and a duration under 3 months were present in ophthalmopathy patients. The study excluded patients with uncontrolled infections, other autoimmune diseases, pregnancy or lactation. Diagnoses were based on clinical symptoms, serum thyroxine and TRAb, thyroid ultrasound and orbital computed tomography. PBMCs were separated from under 11 ml of fresh peripheral blood using Ficoll-Paque density gradient centrifugation. Total RNA was extracted with Trizol reagent, and quality was checked on an Agilent 2100 Bioanalyzer. Between the V and J ends, shortened by 10 bases and 0 bases respectively, the junction contains 14 bases. The CDR3 starts with the cysteine, ends with the phenylalanine, and has 14 residues. Solely the CDR3 DNA is kept, with 42 bases framed from the first base. The germline V gene provides CDR1 MDHEN and CDR2 SYDVKM.

The TCR beta CDR3 regions were amplified from the RNA transcripts. The TCR CDR3 was subjected to a first round of RT-PCR using the HTBI primer set and the Qiagen OneStep RT-PCR kit. Libraries were constructed in a second round of multiplex PCR, after which size selection and purification were performed. Sequencing of the libraries was done on an Illumina HiSeq2000 using paired-end 100 bp reads. The published analysis was carried out like this. Raw data were processed with SOAPnuke, discarding reads with adapters, uncalled bases, mean Phred below 15, or no exact constant-primer or identifier match. COPE v1.2.5 was used to merge the high-quality paired reads, and each unique nucleotide sequence was defined as a clonotype. MiTCR v1.1 was used to align clonotypes to the IMGT TRBV, TRBD and TRBJ reference segments. Analysis was restricted to V-J combinations with a frequency above 0.0001, which covered about 99% of repertoires. A TCS score was defined as the ratio between F50 (clonal expansion) and ExV (chaos), using BLOSUM62-based TCRdist between CDR3 peptides within each V-J. Welch's t-statistics and random forest reduced 500 to 550 V-J features to about 12, which were used in a naive Bayes classifier (R e1071). TCRdb passed the public sequencing reads through fastp at Q25 and MiXCR, retaining productive beta sequences. Each CDR3 protein appears once, grouped with its most common genes and DNA. What appears here as the V and J calls and clone size reflects TCRdb's work, not the paper's. Counted in this sample were more than 450,000 distinct CDR3 sequences; just under 20% of them appeared once. The ten biggest clones cover less than 55% of the sample.

This clonotype was sampled from a man aged 40-49 years with Graves' ophthalmopathy. The sequencing sample was made of blood. The sequence joins TRBV28 to TRBJ2-3; a tentative D call is TRBD1 (7 bases match). Read as DNA, the sequence is TGTGCCATCCAGGGGGGACGAAGCACAGATACGCAGTATTTT. It codes for CAIQGGRSTDTQYF.